The entry that follows covers one T cell receptor beta chain sequence. No antigen is known for it. In the PCR, 60 Vbeta and 13 Jbeta primers were used. Sequencing used immunoSEQ multiplex PCR; TCRdb keeps in-frame clones, though not all of them. The sample includes about 64,000 clones, around 64% seen only once; the top ten take 3% to 3.5%. This record comes from a study of cytomegalovirus exposure and HLA in healthy donors. General study points: Clonal expansion, a later analysis showed, was greater in HLA-associated TCR beta chains than in equally common others. Per a later analysis, 18,000 or so TCR beta sequences showed association with HLA alleles at 0.05 false discovery rate.

The specimen sequenced was PBMCs. This receptor was taken from a woman aged 45 to 65 in good health and CMV-seronegative.

CDR3 DNA sequence: TGTGCCAGCGGAAGGGAGGGGGGCGACTATGGCTACACCTTC. Translation gives CASGREGGDYGYTF. The gene calls are TRBV5-4 and TRBJ1-2; possibly TRBD1 for D (6 bases). The CDR3 has 14 residues. CDR1 is SGHNT, CDR2 YYREEE, per germline (reference sequence). The V and J ends lost 7 bases and 3 bases respectively, with 16 bases between them.